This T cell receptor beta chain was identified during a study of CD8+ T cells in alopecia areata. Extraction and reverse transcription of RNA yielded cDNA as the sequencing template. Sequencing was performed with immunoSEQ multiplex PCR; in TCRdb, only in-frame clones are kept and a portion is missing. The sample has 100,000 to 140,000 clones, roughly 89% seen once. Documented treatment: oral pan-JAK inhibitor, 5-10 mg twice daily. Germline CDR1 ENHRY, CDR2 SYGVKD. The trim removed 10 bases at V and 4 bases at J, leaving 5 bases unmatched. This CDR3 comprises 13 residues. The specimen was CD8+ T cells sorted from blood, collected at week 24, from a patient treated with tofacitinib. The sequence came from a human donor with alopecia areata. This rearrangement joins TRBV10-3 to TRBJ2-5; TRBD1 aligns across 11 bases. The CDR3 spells CATWTGGVETQYF. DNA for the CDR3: TGTGCCACCTGGACAGGGGGCGTAGAGACCCAGTACTTC.